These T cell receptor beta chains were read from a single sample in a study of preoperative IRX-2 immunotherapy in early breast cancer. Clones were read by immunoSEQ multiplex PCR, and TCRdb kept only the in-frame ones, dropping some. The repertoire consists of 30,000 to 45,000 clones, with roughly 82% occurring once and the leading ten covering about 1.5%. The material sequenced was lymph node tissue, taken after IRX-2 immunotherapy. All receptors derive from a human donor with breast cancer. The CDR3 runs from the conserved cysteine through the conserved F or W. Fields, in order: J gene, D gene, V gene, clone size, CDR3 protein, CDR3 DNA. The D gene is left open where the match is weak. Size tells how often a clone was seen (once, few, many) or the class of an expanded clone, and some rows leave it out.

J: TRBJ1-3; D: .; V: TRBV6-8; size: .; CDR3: CASRTGGAGNTIYF; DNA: TGTGCCAGCAGAACGGGGGGGGCTGGAAACACCATATATTTT
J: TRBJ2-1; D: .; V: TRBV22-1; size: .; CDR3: CASRKGHNTNNEQFF; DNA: TGTGCCAGCAGGAAGGGGCATAATACAAACAATGAGCAGTTCTTC
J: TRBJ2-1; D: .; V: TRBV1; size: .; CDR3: CASSQDEAGGFNEQFF; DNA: TGCGCCAGCAGCCAAGACGAAGCGGGGGGATTCAATGAGCAGTTCTTC
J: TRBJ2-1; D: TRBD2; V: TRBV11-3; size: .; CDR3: CASTLGPAGGLFYEQFF; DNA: TGTGCCAGCACCCTAGGGCCGGCGGGGGGTCTATTTTATGAGCAGTTCTTC
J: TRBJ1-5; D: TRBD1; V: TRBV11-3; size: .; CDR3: CASSLGDRGVGQPQHF; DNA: TGTGCCAGCAGCTTGGGGGACAGGGGAGTAGGTCAGCCCCAGCATTTT
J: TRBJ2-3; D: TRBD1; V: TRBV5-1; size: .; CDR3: CASSFGTGISDTQYF; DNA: TGCGCCAGCAGCTTTGGGACAGGGATCTCAGATACGCAGTATTTT
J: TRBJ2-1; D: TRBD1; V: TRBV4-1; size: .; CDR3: CASSRSTGAHEQFF; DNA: TGCGCCAGCAGCCGTTCCACAGGGGCCCATGAGCAGTTCTTC
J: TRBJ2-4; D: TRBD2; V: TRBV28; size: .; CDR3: CASSQSGGDGNIQYF; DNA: TGTGCCAGCAGCCAAAGCGGGGGGGACGGAAACATTCAGTACTTC
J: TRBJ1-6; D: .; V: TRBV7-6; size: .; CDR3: CASSLQGEGSPLHF; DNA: TGTGCCAGCAGCTTACAGGGAGAGGGCTCACCCCTCCACTTT
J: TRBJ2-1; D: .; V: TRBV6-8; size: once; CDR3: CASSYSGGAPYNEQFF; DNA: TGTGCCAGCAGTTACTCTGGGGGGGCCCCATACAATGAGCAGTTCTTC
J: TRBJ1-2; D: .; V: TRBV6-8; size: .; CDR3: CASSHRAVGYTF; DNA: TGTGCCAGCAGTCACCGGGCAGTTGGCTACACCTTC
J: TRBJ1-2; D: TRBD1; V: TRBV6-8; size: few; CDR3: CASSSGDRGAVRYGYTF; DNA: TGTGCCAGCAGCTCAGGAGACAGGGGGGCCGTTCGCTATGGCTACACCTTC
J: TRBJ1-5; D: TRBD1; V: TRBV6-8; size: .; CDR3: CASSLRRDRGGNQPQHF; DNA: TGTGCCAGCAGCCTCCGCCGGGACAGGGGTGGCAATCAGCCCCAGCATTTT
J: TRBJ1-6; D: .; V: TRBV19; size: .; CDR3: CASSIGRGSYNSPFHF; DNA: TGTGCCAGTAGTATCGGGCGGGGGTCCTATAATTCACCCTTCCACTTT
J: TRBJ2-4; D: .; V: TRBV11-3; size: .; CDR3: CASSLQGPEVSKNIQYF; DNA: TGTGCCAGCAGCCTACAAGGACCGGAAGTGTCCAAAAACATTCAGTACTTC
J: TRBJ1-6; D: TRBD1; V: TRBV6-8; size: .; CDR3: CASSYSRTGGASYNSPLHF; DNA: TGTGCCAGCAGTTACTCCAGGACAGGGGGCGCTTCCTATAATTCACCCCTCCACTTT
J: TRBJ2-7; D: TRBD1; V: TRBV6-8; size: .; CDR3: CASSYSPGQGSYEQYF; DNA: TGTGCCAGCAGTTACTCGCCGGGACAGGGCTCCTACGAGCAGTACTTC
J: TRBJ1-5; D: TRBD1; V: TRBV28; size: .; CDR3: CASSSRGQGSNQPQHF; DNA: TGTGCCAGCAGTAGCCGAGGACAGGGTAGCAATCAGCCCCAGCATTTT
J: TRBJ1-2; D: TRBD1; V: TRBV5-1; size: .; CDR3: CASSPGPGGRGGIGYGYTF; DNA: TGCGCCAGCAGCCCGGGTCCAGGGGGGAGAGGGGGCATCGGCTATGGCTACACCTTC
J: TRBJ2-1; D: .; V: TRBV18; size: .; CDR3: CASSSRTGRSYNEQFF; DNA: TGTGCCAGCTCATCACGGACTGGCCGCTCCTACAATGAGCAGTTCTTC
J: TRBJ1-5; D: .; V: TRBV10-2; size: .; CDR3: CASSETSWQGYNQPQHF; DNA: TGCGCCAGCAGTGAGACATCTTGGCAGGGGTACAATCAGCCCCAGCATTTT
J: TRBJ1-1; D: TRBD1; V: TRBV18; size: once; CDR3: CASSSTGGVRTEAFF; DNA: TGTGCCAGCTCATCAACAGGGGGCGTGAGGACTGAAGCTTTCTTT
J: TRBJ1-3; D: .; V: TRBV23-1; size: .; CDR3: CASSQENAGNTIYF; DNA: TGCGCCAGCAGCCAAGAAAACGCTGGAAACACCATATATTTT
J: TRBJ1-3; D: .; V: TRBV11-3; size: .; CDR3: CASSLLLDVGNTIYF; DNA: TGTGCCAGCAGCTTACTTCTCGACGTTGGAAACACCATATATTTT
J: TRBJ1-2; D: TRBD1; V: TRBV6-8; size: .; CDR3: CASSDGGTGFSIRYTF; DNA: TGTGCCAGCAGTGACGGTGGGACAGGGTTTTCTATCCGCTACACCTTC
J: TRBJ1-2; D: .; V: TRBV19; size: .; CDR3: CASSMGPPGSYGYTF; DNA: TGTGCCAGTAGTATGGGTCCGCCAGGATCCTATGGCTACACCTTC
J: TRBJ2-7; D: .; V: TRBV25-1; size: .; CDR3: CASSDYIYEQYF; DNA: TGTGCCAGCAGTGATTACATCTACGAGCAGTACTTC
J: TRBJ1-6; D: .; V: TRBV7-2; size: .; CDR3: CASSQNSPSPLHF; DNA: TGTGCCAGCAGCCAAAACAGTCCTTCACCCCTCCACTTT
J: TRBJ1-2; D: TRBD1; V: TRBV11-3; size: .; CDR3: CASSYDGQGGGYTF; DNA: TGTGCCAGCAGCTACGACGGACAGGGCGGCGGCTACACCTTC
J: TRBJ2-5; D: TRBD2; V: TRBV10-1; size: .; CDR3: CASSEPSGGLETQYF; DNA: TGCGCCAGCAGTGAGCCTAGCGGGGGGTTAGAGACCCAGTACTTC
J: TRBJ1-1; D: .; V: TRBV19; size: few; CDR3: CAAAGQVEAFF; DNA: TGTGCAGCGGCGGGGCAGGTCGAGGCTTTCTTT
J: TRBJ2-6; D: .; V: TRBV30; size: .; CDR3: CAWVPWESGANVLTF; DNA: TGTGCCTGGGTCCCGTGGGAATCTGGGGCCAACGTCCTGACTTTC
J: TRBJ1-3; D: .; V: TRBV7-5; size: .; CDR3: CASSSEVFSGNTIYF; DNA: TGTGCCAGCAGCAGTGAGGTCTTCTCTGGAAACACCATATATTTT
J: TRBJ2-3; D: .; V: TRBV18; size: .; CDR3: CASSPAGAPEQSTDTQYF; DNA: TGTGCCAGCTCACCCGCGGGGGCCCCAGAGCAAAGCACAGATACGCAGTATTTT
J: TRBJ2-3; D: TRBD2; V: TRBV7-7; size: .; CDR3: CASSRLAGGFTDTQYF; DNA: TGTGCCAGCAGTAGACTAGCGGGGGGGTTCACAGATACGCAGTATTTT
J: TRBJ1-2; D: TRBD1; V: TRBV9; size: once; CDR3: CASSGDRGRPGYTF; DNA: TGTGCCAGCAGTGGGGACAGGGGCCGCCCGGGCTACACCTTC
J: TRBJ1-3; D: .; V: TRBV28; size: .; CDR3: CASSYTVSGLGGNTIYF; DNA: TGTGCCAGCAGCTACACGGTTTCCGGTTTAGGTGGAAACACCATATATTTT
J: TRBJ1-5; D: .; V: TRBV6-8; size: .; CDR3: CASSPRRPYSNQPQHF; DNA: TGTGCCAGCAGTCCGCGTCGGCCTTATAGCAATCAGCCCCAGCATTTT
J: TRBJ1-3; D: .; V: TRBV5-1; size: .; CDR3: CASSLGHSISGNTIYF; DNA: TGCGCCAGCAGCTTGGGTCACAGTATCTCTGGAAACACTATATATTTT
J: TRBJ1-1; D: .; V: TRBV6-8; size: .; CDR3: CASSLERGHVMNTEAFF; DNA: TGTGCCAGCAGCCTAGAGAGGGGTCACGTTATGAACACTGAAGCTTTCTTT
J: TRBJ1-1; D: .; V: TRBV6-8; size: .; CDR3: CASRGGRWNTEAFF; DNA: TGTGCCAGCAGAGGGGGTCGATGGAACACTGAAGCTTTCTTT
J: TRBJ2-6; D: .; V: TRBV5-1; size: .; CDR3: CASRQASAGANVLTF; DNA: TGCGCCAGCAGACAGGCCTCCGCTGGGGCCAACGTCCTGACTTTC
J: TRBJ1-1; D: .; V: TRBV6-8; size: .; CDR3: CASSRSRTNTEAFF; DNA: TGTGCCAGCAGTCGTAGTAGGACGAACACTGAAGCTTTCTTT
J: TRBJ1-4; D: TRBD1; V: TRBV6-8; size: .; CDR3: CASSAGQGGEKLFF; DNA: TGTGCCAGCAGCGCCGGACAGGGAGGTGAAAAACTGTTTTTT
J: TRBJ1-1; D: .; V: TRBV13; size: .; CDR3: CASSLEARTEAFF; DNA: TGTGCCAGCAGCTTAGAGGCTAGGACTGAAGCTTTCTTT
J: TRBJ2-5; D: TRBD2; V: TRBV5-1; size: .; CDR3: CASSLGVSGGFETQYF; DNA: TGCGCCAGCAGCTTGGGAGTTAGCGGGGGGTTCGAGACCCAGTACTTC
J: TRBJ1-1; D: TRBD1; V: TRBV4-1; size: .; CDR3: CASSQDQFTIDRGNTEAFF; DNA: TGCGCCAGCAGCCAAGACCAATTTACGATTGACAGGGGGAACACTGAAGCTTTCTTT
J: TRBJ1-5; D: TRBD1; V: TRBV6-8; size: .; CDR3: CASSQGENQPQHF; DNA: TGTGCCAGCAGTCAGGGGGAGAATCAGCCCCAGCATTTT
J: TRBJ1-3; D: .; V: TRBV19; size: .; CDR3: CASITGDNSGNTIYF; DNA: TGTGCCAGTATCACCGGGGACAACTCTGGAAACACCATATATTTT
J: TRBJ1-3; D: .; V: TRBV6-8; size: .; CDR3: CASSYLSSSGNTIYF; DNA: TGTGCCAGCAGTTACTTATCCAGCTCTGGAAACACCATATATTTT